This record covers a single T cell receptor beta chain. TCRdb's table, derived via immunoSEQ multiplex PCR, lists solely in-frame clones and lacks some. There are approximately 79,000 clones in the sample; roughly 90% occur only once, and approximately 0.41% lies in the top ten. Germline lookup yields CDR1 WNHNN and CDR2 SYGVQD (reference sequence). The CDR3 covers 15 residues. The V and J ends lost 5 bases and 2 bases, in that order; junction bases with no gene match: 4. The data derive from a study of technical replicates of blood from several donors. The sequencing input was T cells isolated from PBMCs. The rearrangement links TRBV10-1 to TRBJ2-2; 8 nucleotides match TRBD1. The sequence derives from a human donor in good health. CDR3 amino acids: CASSFGTGNTGELFF. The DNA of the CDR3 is TGCGCCAGCAGTTTCGGGACAGGAAACACCGGGGAGCTGTTTTTT.